This entry lists 9 T cell receptor beta chains sequenced from one sample in a study of blood T cell repertoires in COVID-19. The data were produced by immunoSEQ multiplex PCR, yet TCRdb's version contains in-frame clones alone and is incomplete. The sample lists approximately 82,000 clones; roughly 80% were seen once. The sequenced material came from peripheral blood. These receptor sequences come from a woman in her 70s with acute or convalescent COVID-19.

The chain is built from TRBV6-5 and TRBJ2-1; 8 bases are a match to TRBD2. This CDR3 contains 14 residues. From germline, CDR1 is MNHEY and CDR2 SVGAGI. V lost 10 bases and J lost 0; bases outside the gene matches: 5. CDR3 in amino acids: CATRGGSSYNEQFF. The CDR3 nucleotides read TGTGCCACTCGGGGGGGGTCCTCCTACAATGAGCAGTTCTTC.

The genes are TRBV6-6 and TRBJ1-6; a possible D gene is TRBD1 (5 bases). V was trimmed by 2 bases and J by 7 bases, leaving 9 bases between them. Germline CDR1 MNHNY, CDR2 SVGAGI (reference sequence). CDR3 length equals 14 residues. Here the CDR3 DNA reads TGTGCCAGCAGTTACCTCGACAGCAATTCACCCCTCCACTTT. Translated: CASSYLDSNSPLHF.

A single count supports this clone. The chain recombines TRBV21-1 with TRBJ1-1; TRBD1 reflects the table's D call only, with no check against the DNA. TRBV21-1 is listed as a pseudogene. The CDR3 extends over 15 amino acids. The CDR3 reads CASSVEPQRNTEAFF. For the CDR3, the DNA is TGTGCCAGCAGCGTCGAGCCACAGAGGAACACTGAAGCTTTCTTT.

The V gene is TRBV24-1, the J gene TRBJ2-1; TRBD2 might be the D (7 bases). This CDR3 spans 13 amino acids. Trimming cost V 6 bases and J 6 bases, with 11 bases left between them. Germline V gene data show CDR1 as KGHDR and CDR2 as SFDVKD. CDR3 amino acids: CATSRGGLNEQFF. CDR3 sequence (DNA): TGTGCCACCAGTAGGGGGGGTCTCAATGAGCAGTTCTTC.

The J gene is TRBJ2-5, the V gene TRBV6-5; D gene ambiguous. CDR3 length: 12 residues. Germline assignment: CDR1 MNHEY and CDR2 SVGAGI. V was shortened by 7 bases and J by 5 bases, with 11 bases between the two germline ends. In nucleotides, the CDR3 is TGTGCCAGCACCGCGGTCGGCGAGACCCAGTACTTC. As protein: CASTAVGETQYF.

V is TRBV7-2 and J is TRBJ1-1; a possible D gene is TRBD1 (5 bases). V gave up 4 bases and J gave up 0 bases, with 9 bases separating them. From germline, CDR1 is SGHTA and CDR2 FQGNSA. This CDR3 has 14 residues. The CDR3 bases are TGTGCCAGCAGCTCCAGACAGATGAACACTGAAGCTTTCTTT. This sequence encodes CASSSRQMNTEAFF.

The V gene is TRBV7-2, the J gene TRBJ1-5; 7 nucleotides agree with TRBD1. J lost 6 bases, V lost 5 bases, and 10 bases had no gene match. This CDR3 spans 15 amino acids. Per the germline V gene, CDR1 is SGHTA and CDR2 is FQGNSA. DNA of the CDR3: TGTGCCAGCAGCGCCCAGACAGGGACTGGTCAGCCCCAGCATTTT. Translating it yields CASSAQTGTGQPQHF.

This rearrangement joins TRBV20-1 to TRBJ2-1; no reliable D call. With 6 bases removed from V and 4 bases from J, the gap between germline ends came to 4 bases. The CDR3 consists of 10 residues. Germline CDR1 is DFQATT and CDR2 is SNEGSKA (reference sequence). As DNA, the CDR3 is TGCAGTGCCCTATACAATGAGCAGTTCTTC. Encoded protein: CSALYNEQFF.

The genes are TRBV5-1 and TRBJ2-1, with D hard to call. The V gene lost 4 bases and the J gene lost 5 bases, with 10 bases spanning the gap. From germline, CDR1 is SGHRS and CDR2 YFSETQ. The CDR3 covers 13 residues. The CDR3 here is CASSPNSDNEQFF. In DNA form, the CDR3 reads TGCGCCAGCAGCCCTAATTCCGACAATGAGCAGTTCTTC.